Each of the 4 T cell receptor beta chains below was sequenced from the same sample in a study of shared clonotypes between healthy human individuals. Using immunoSEQ multiplex PCR, the repertoire was profiled, and TCRdb retains in-frame clones only, with some absent. The repertoire has roughly 2.2 million clones, roughly 92% of them found once; the top ten carry 0.3% to 0.45%. Sequencing was performed on naive CD4+ T cells from PBMCs. Sample subset: CD45RA+ positively selected. The source is a man younger than 30 in good health. Some clones in this sample may be carry-over from other donors' samples.

The rearrangement links TRBV9 to TRBJ1-2; D is unclear. The CDR3 totals 15 residues. CDR1 SGDLS and CDR2 YYNGEE come from the germline V gene. V gave up 0 bases and J gave up 2 bases, with 11 bases separating them. The DNA for the CDR3 is TGTGCCAGCAGCGTAGTGGAGAGTGACAACTATGGCTACACCTTC. It translates to CASSVVESDNYGYTF. Looking up the rest from reference TRBV9 and TRBJ1-2 gives the full variable domain: DSGVTQTPKHLITATGQRVTLRCSPRSGDLSVYWYQQSLDQGLQFLIQYYNGEERAKGNILERFSAQQFPDLHSELNLSSLELGDSALYFCASSVVESDNYGYTFGSGTRLTVV.

The rearrangement joins TRBV18 to TRBJ2-7; tentatively, D is TRBD2 (6 bases). Germline assignment: CDR1 KGHSH and CDR2 LQKENI. Trimming removed 2 bases at V and 3 bases at J, with 14 bases between. The CDR3 is made up of 15 amino acids. The CDR3 region has the DNA TGTGCCAGCTCACCAACGGCGGGGTTTAACTACGAGCAGTACTTC. Protein sequence: CASSPTAGFNYEQYF.

The chain couples TRBV7-6 to TRBJ2-1; D possibly corresponds to TRBD1 (5 bases). Germline CDR1 and CDR2: SGHVS and FNYEAQ. Trimming removed 2 bases from V and 0 bases from J, with 8 bases in between. The CDR3 runs 15 residues. CDR3 nucleotides: TGTGCCAGCAGCTTACAGGGTTTCTCCTACAATGAGCAGTTCTTC. It is translated as CASSLQGFSYNEQFF.

The genes are TRBV5-6 and TRBJ1-2; 9 nucleotides line up with TRBD1. Germline V gene sequence: CDR1 SGHDT, CDR2 YYEEEE. With V trimmed by 6 bases and J by 4 bases, 4 bases remained unmatched. This CDR3 has 13 amino acids. CDR3 amino acids: CASTSDRGYGYTF. The CDR3 coding sequence is TGTGCCAGCACCTCGGACAGGGGCTATGGCTACACCTTC.